The 21 T cell receptor beta chains below were found in one sample sequenced in a study of blood T cell repertoires in COVID-19. The repertoire was sequenced with immunoSEQ multiplex PCR; TCRdb's copy has only in-frame clones and lacks some. In the table there are hundreds of thousands of clones, 85% to 90% of which are singletons. Sequencing used peripheral blood. The source is a young woman with acute or convalescent COVID-19.

This chain connects TRBV10-3 to TRBJ1-1; D uncertain. Trimming removed 5 bases at V and 0 bases at J, with 13 bases between. The CDR3 contains 15 residues. Germline CDR1 ENHRY, CDR2 SYGVKD. The CDR3 nucleotides are TGTGCCATCAGTCCACTACTCAGTATGAACACTGAAGCTTTCTTT. Translated, it gives CAISPLLSMNTEAFF.

The rearrangement uses TRBV19 and TRBJ1-1, with 11 bases lining up with TRBD1. After removal of 4 bases from V and 1 base from J, the junction contained 2 bases not matched to a gene. The germline V gene has CDR1 LNHDA and CDR2 SQIVND (reference sequence). The CDR3 contains 15 residues. In DNA, the CDR3 is TGTGCCAGTAGTACGGGGACAGGGGGGAACACTGAAGCTTTCTTT. It codes for CASSTGTGGNTEAFF. Full variable domain (rest looked up from reference TRBV19 and TRBJ1-1): DGGITQSPKYLFRKEGQNVTLSCEQNLNHDAMYWYRQDPGQGLRLIYYSQIVNDFQKGDIAEGYSVSREKKESFPLTVTSAQKNPTAFYLCASSTGTGGNTEAFFGQGTRLTVV.

The chain has TRBV6-4 and TRBJ1-6; 7 bases line up with TRBD1. Trimming took 5 bases from V and 10 from J; bases not matched to a gene: 11. The germline V gene encodes CDR1 MRHNA and CDR2 SNTAGT. There are 15 residues in the CDR3. In DNA form, the CDR3 reads TGTGCCAGCAGTCCTACAGGGGAGAGTATCTCACCCCTCCACTTT. As protein: CASSPTGESISPLHF.

The V call is TRBV4-3, the J call TRBJ1-2; D uncertain. The germline V and J ends were trimmed by 3 bases and 0 bases, with 5 bases remaining between them. This CDR3 spans 13 amino acids. CDR1 is LGHNA, CDR2 YSLEER, per germline. CDR3 sequence: CASSHQANYGYTF. The CDR3 DNA sequence: TGCGCCAGCAGCCACCAGGCTAACTATGGCTACACCTTC.

The chain carries TRBV4-3 and TRBJ2-1; TRBD2 matches at 11 bases. This CDR3 has 20 amino acids. From germline, CDR1 is LGHNA and CDR2 YSLEER. The ends lost 1 base at V and 9 bases at J; junction bases unmatched: 20. CDR3 DNA sequence: TGCGCCAGCAGCCAAGGGGTAGGACTAGCGGGCTTGGGGCCAGGTGGTGAGCAGTTCTTC. It codes for CASSQGVGLAGLGPGGEQFF.

J is TRBJ2-2 and V is TRBV7-2; TRBD2 matches 7 bases. V shed 5 bases and J 5 bases; nucleotides not matched to a gene: 5. The CDR3 contains 14 residues. CDR1 is SGHTA, CDR2 FQGNSA, per germline. The CDR3 DNA follows: TGTGCCAGCAGCCCAGCTAGCGGAACCGGGGAGCTGTTTTTT. Its translation: CASSPASGTGELFF.

The chain recombines TRBV7-9 with TRBJ1-2; TRBD1 matches 7 bases. Germline lookup yields CDR1 SEHNR and CDR2 FQNEAQ (reference sequence). The CDR3 totals 13 residues. The V segment lost 1 base and the J segment 8 bases; nucleotides outside the gene matches: 4. CDR3 in DNA: TGTGCCAGCAGCTTAGACAGGGGTTGGGGCTACACCTTC. This translates into CASSLDRGWGYTF.

This chain links TRBV3-1 (or the pseudogene TRBV3-2) with TRBJ2-1; 9 bases map to TRBD2. Germline CDR1 is LGHDT and CDR2 is YNNKEL (reference sequence). The J segment lost 3 bases and the V segment lost 0 bases, leaving 3 bases of the junction unmatched. The CDR3 sequence is 16 residues long. In DNA form, the CDR3 reads TGTGCCAGCAGCCAAGAGGGACTAGCAAACTACAATGAGCAGTTCTTC. The encoded protein is CASSQEGLANYNEQFF.

The chain recombines TRBV6-5 with TRBJ2-1; 9 bases match TRBD2. The trim removed 10 bases at V and 7 bases at J, leaving 11 bases unmatched. The germline V gene encodes CDR1 MNHEY and CDR2 SVGAGI. The CDR3 runs to 14 residues. CDR3 in amino acids: CATTRGGLWNEQFF. The CDR3 DNA follows: TGTGCCACAACGCGGGGGGGCTTGTGGAATGAGCAGTTCTTC.

This rearrangement joins TRBV4-3 to TRBJ1-2; 8 bases align to TRBD1. Per the germline V gene, CDR1 is LGHNA and CDR2 is YSLEER. The J segment lost 3 bases and the V segment lost 4 bases, leaving 7 bases of the junction unmatched. This CDR3 spans 15 amino acids. The CDR3, as DNA: TGCGCCAGCAGCCCGCGCCAGGGGGCGGACTATGGCTACACCTTC. It translates to CASSPRQGADYGYTF.

The rearrangement uses TRBV27 and TRBJ1-1; 7 nucleotides agree with TRBD1. Germline assignment: CDR1 MNHEY and CDR2 SMNVEV (reference sequence). CDR3 length: 15 amino acids. Trimming at V came to 2 bases and at J to 5 bases, leaving 8 bases not matched to a gene. The CDR3 sequence: CASSLGTGVGTEAFF. DNA for the CDR3: TGTGCCAGCAGTTTAGGCACAGGGGTGGGAACTGAAGCTTTCTTT.

This rearrangement joins TRBV19 to TRBJ1-5, with 7 bases fitting TRBD1. CDR3 size: 15 residues. Germline V gene sequence: CDR1 LNHDA, CDR2 SQIVND (reference sequence). V shed 7 bases, J shed 7 bases, and the junction held 13 bases outside the gene matches. CDR3 protein: CASMTSQRGLQPQHF. Here the CDR3 DNA reads TGTGCCAGTATGACATCGCAAAGGGGGCTCCAGCCCCAGCATTTT. Full variable domain (remainder filled in from reference TRBV19 and TRBJ1-5): DGGITQSPKYLFRKEGQNVTLSCEQNLNHDAMYWYRQDPGQGLRLIYYSQIVNDFQKGDIAEGYSVSREKKESFPLTVTSAQKNPTAFYLCASMTSQRGLQPQHFGDGTRLSIL.

The chain is built from TRBV5-6 and TRBJ1-5, with 8 bases that match TRBD1. The junction had 15 bases not matched to a gene; V was cut back by 2 bases and J by 5 bases. The CDR3 has 18 residues. CDR1 and CDR2 (germline): SGHDT, YYEEEE. CDR3 loop: CASSFRGTGLRRDQPQHF. Here the CDR3 DNA reads TGTGCCAGCAGCTTCCGTGGGACAGGCTTAAGGAGGGATCAGCCCCAGCATTTT.

This clone was seen only once. The chain is built from TRBV28 and TRBJ1-5, with D uncertain. The CDR3 totals 15 residues. CDR1 is MDHEN and CDR2 is SYDVKM in the germline V gene. V lost 6 bases and J lost 3, with 15 bases in between. CDR3 bases: TGTGCCAGCAGGGAGACCGGATCCCCCAATCAGCCCCAGCATTTT. Protein product: CASRETGSPNQPQHF.

This clone was seen just once. This chain links TRBV7-6 with TRBJ1-3, with 7 bases identical to TRBD1. V shed 5 bases and J 0 bases; nucleotides not matched to a gene: 7. This CDR3 is 16 amino acids long. Looked up from germline, CDR1 is SGHVS and CDR2 is FNYEAQ. CDR3 in DNA: TGTGCCAGCAGCCCTAGACAGGGTAGCTCTGGAAACACCATATATTTT. Translation: CASSPRQGSSGNTIYF.

The genes are TRBV29-1 and TRBJ1-2, with D maybe TRBD1 (6 bases). This CDR3 contains 13 residues. V was cut by 2 bases and J by 6 bases, with 13 bases left in between. Germline V gene lookup returns CDR1 SQVTM and CDR2 ANQGSEA. The CDR3 bases are TGCAGCGTTGAAAACCAGGGGCTTGATGGCTACACCTTC. Translation gives CSVENQGLDGYTF.

As DNA, the CDR3 is TGTGCCAGTAGTCCCGGAGGGACAGGGGGGGGCGAGCAGTACTTC. Protein product: CASSPGGTGGGEQYF. The chain uses TRBV19 and TRBJ2-7; 11 nucleotides match TRBD1. The junction had 9 bases not matched to a gene; V was cut back by 5 bases and J by 6 bases. Germline V lookup: CDR1 LNHDA, CDR2 SQIVND (reference sequence). CDR3 length: 15 amino acids.

This chain connects TRBV27 to TRBJ1-5; D call uncertain. The length of the CDR3 is 12 residues. V lost 8 bases and J lost 5, with 10 bases in between. Germline values: CDR1 MNHEY, CDR2 SMNVEV (reference sequence). CDR3 region: CASSPLYQPQHF. The CDR3 nucleotides are TGTGCCAGCTCTCCTCTTTATCAGCCCCAGCATTTT.

The J gene is TRBJ2-3, the V gene TRBV10-3; 8 bases are shared with TRBD2. V lost 4 bases to trimming and J lost 0 bases; unmatched junction nucleotides: 3. Germline V gene sequence: CDR1 ENHRY, CDR2 SYGVKD. The CDR3 sequence is 15 residues long. CDR3 in amino acids: CAISGIAGSTDTQYF. The CDR3 DNA follows: TGTGCCATCAGTGGTATAGCGGGGAGCACAGATACGCAGTATTTT.

Remarks on this clone: Additional DNA sequences in this sample encode the identical CDR3. The chain joins TRBV5-1 to TRBJ1-2; 10 bases line up with TRBD1. Trimming cost V 5 bases and J 6 bases; bases outside gene matches: 4. The CDR3 loop spans 13 amino acids. CDR1 and CDR2 (germline): SGHRS, YFSETQ. The CDR3 sequence is CASSSDRGNGYTF. Here the CDR3 DNA reads TGCGCCAGCAGTTCGGACAGGGGGAATGGCTACACCTTC.

The chain recombines TRBV7-9 with TRBJ1-4, with D maybe TRBD1 (6 bases). The germline CDR1 and CDR2 sequences are SEHNR and FQNEAQ (reference sequence). With 1 base removed from V and 4 bases from J, the gap between germline ends came to 13 bases. This CDR3 region has 16 residues. As DNA, the CDR3 is TGTGCCAGCAGCTTAGTAGGGGGACGAGGTAATGAAAAACTGTTTTTT. Translated: CASSLVGGRGNEKLFF.